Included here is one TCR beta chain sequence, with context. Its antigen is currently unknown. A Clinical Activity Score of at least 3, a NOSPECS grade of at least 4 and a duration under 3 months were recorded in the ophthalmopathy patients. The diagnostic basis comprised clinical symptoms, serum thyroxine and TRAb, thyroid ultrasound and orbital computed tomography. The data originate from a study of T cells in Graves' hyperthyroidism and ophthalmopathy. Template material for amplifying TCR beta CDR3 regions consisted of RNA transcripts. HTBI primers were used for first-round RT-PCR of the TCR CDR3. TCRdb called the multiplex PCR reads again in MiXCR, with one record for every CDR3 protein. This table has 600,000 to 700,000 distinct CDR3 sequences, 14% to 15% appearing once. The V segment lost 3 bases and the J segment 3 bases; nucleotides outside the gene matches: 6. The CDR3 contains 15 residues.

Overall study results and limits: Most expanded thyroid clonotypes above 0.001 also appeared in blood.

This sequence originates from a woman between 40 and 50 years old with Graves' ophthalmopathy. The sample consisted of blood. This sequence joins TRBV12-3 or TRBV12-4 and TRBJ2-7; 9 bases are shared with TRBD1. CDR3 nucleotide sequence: TGTGCCAGCAGTTTGTTGGACAGGGGATACTACGAGCAGTACTTC. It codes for CASSLLDRGYYEQYF.